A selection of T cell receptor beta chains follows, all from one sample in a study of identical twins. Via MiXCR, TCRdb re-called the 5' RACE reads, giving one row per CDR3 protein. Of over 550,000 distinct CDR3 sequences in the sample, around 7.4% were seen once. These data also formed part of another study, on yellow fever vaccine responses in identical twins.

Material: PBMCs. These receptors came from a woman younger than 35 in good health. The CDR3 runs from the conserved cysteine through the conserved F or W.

CDR3aa: CSATVQVASTDTQYF; v_gene: TRBV20-1
CDR3aa: CASRKQDRDTDTQYF; v_gene: TRBV12-3/TRBV12-4
CDR3aa: CASSISGTGGNTGELFF; v_gene: TRBV19
CDR3aa: CASSLVLPNEQFF; v_gene: TRBV7-8
CDR3aa: CASRLQGAQEDTQYF; v_gene: TRBV5-1
CDR3aa: CASSSGLTSSYNEQFF; v_gene: TRBV5-1
CDR3aa: CATSNRGAKNIQYF; v_gene: TRBV15
CDR3aa: CASSPAPGKGRETQYF; v_gene: TRBV5-1
CDR3aa: CSARDRDRPANYGYTF; v_gene: TRBV20-1
CDR3aa: CASSPSLAGDIREQFF; v_gene: TRBV5-1
CDR3aa: CASSLGSGVYGYTF; v_gene: TRBV12-3/TRBV12-4
CDR3aa: CASSPTGPGNQPQHF; v_gene: TRBV5-1
CDR3aa: CASTQDRSSEAFF; v_gene: TRBV6-2/TRBV6-3
CDR3aa: CASTGGTSGTDEQYF; v_gene: TRBV5-1
CDR3aa: CSAMEGNNEQFF; v_gene: TRBV20-1
CDR3aa: CASSATTTYEQYF; v_gene: TRBV7-9
CDR3aa: CAISESGEYGYTF; v_gene: TRBV10-3
CDR3aa: CASSFMGTGWNTEAFF; v_gene: TRBV5-6
CDR3aa: CASSLGIPSRGEAFF; v_gene: TRBV12-3/TRBV12-4
CDR3aa: CASSFRQASYEQYF; v_gene: TRBV5-1
CDR3aa: CCARDDSGGTWSTDTQYF; v_gene: TRBV20-1
CDR3aa: CASRSEGETQYF; v_gene: TRBV2
CDR3aa: CASRTQGVVYGYTF; v_gene: TRBV12-3/TRBV12-4
CDR3aa: CSVARREEVDEQFF; v_gene: TRBV29-1
CDR3aa: CATSDSGAGDEAFF; v_gene: TRBV24-1
CDR3aa: CASTGQPGELFF; v_gene: TRBV6-5
CDR3aa: CASSLAGGNGEKLFF; v_gene: TRBV7-9
CDR3aa: CSVETGYSYNEQFF; v_gene: TRBV29-1
CDR3aa: CASSPGLLRSYNEQFF; v_gene: TRBV11-2
CDR3aa: CSVAAGDFTEAFF; v_gene: TRBV20-1
CDR3aa: CASSFKASGSHLYEQYF; v_gene: TRBV4-1
CDR3aa: CASSLIMGVGTEAFF; v_gene: TRBV7-2
CDR3aa: CSEKTGGRTQYF; v_gene: TRBV29-1
CDR3aa: CASRLRETQYF; v_gene: TRBV7-9
CDR3aa: CASSLGTSGTEETQYF; v_gene: TRBV9
CDR3aa: CSATSLMGGQPQHF; v_gene: TRBV20-1
CDR3aa: CASSGTSGRAYGNEQFF; v_gene: TRBV12-3/TRBV12-4
CDR3aa: CASGLSTPLDRSNPETQYF; v_gene: TRBV12-5
CDR3aa: CASSQDGGGVDYGYTF; v_gene: TRBV4-1
CDR3aa: CATARRQDRYGYTF; v_gene: TRBV27
CDR3aa: CASSQGLAGEYEQYF; v_gene: TRBV2
CDR3aa: CASSNPSTDTQYF; v_gene: TRBV5-1
CDR3aa: CAISESVSNLYNEQFF; v_gene: TRBV10-3
CDR3aa: CASSPRAGTGSSDTQYF; v_gene: TRBV5-1
CDR3aa: CSVEDGRTPNTGELFF; v_gene: TRBV29-1
CDR3aa: CASSLVVGGGGDTQYF; v_gene: TRBV5-1
CDR3aa: CASSDPQWVSPLHF; v_gene: TRBV25-1
CDR3aa: CASSPHRALGNEQFF; v_gene: TRBV5-1
CDR3aa: CASSPTLDTQYF; v_gene: TRBV5-1
CDR3aa: CASSQIQTSGNYNEQFF; v_gene: TRBV4-2
CDR3aa: CASSGGGQANEKLFF; v_gene: TRBV27
CDR3aa: CASSLNRIYEQYF; v_gene: TRBV5-6
CDR3aa: CASSLGQEPSYEQYF; v_gene: TRBV28
CDR3aa: CASSIPGTNYEQYF; v_gene: TRBV5-1
CDR3aa: CASSQGPGQGLYEQYF; v_gene: TRBV5-5
CDR3aa: CASTIGDRGQGDTQYF; v_gene: TRBV6-7
CDR3aa: CATSDTDYYNAGEQFF; v_gene: TRBV24-1
CDR3aa: CSAGGSRYEQYF; v_gene: TRBV20-1
CDR3aa: CASSEEYEQYF; v_gene: TRBV6-1
CDR3aa: CASSFDHNRVVGELFF; v_gene: TRBV5-6